What follows are 5 T cell receptor beta chains derived from one specimen sequenced in a study of PD-1 blockade in classical Hodgkin lymphoma. Produced via immunoSEQ multiplex PCR; TCRdb's table is partial and in-frame only. The top ten clones hold approximately 18% of a sample with tens of thousands of clones, roughly three quarters of them seen once. The time point denotes: cycle 4 day 1 (C4D1), after less than seven weeks of nivolumab. Every one of the patients relapsed after autologous stem cell transplantation (brentuximab vedotin exposure was variable). The sample was peripheral blood mononuclear cells (PBMCs), taken before the fourth cycle of nivolumab. These receptors were collected from a human donor with classical Hodgkin lymphoma.

This clone was found once. V is TRBV30 and J is TRBJ1-2, with no clear D. Germline V CDR1 and CDR2: GTSNPN, SVGIG (reference sequence). V was shortened by 0 bases and J by 4 bases, with 15 bases between the two germline ends. CDR3 length: 15 residues. This CDR3 is CAWSVGGSRSYGYTF. The CDR3 coding sequence is TGTGCCTGGAGTGTTGGTGGCAGCCGCTCCTATGGCTACACCTTC. The variable domain in full, completed from reference TRBV30 and TRBJ1-2, reads SQTIHQWPATLVQPVGSPLSLECTVEGTSNPNLYWYRQAAGRGLQLLFYSVGIGQISSEVPQNLSASRPQDRQFILSSKKLLLSDSGFYLCAWSVGGSRSYGYTFGSGTRLTVV.

The chain employs TRBV6-5 and TRBJ2-7; a possible D gene is TRBD2 (5 bases). The germline V gene encodes CDR1 MNHEY and CDR2 SVGAGI. This CDR3 has 14 residues. The V and J ends lost 4 bases and 3 bases respectively, with 13 bases between them. CDR3 sequence (DNA): TGTGCCAGCAGTTGGTTGCCCGGGAACTACGAGCAGTACTTC. It specifies CASSWLPGNYEQYF.

This chain joins TRBV7-9 and TRBJ2-7; no clear D. V was shortened by 7 bases and J by 5 bases, with 9 bases between the two germline ends. CDR3 size: 11 residues. CDR1 SEHNR and CDR2 FQNEAQ come from the germline V gene (reference sequence). The CDR3 DNA follows: TGTGCCAGCACCTTTATCAACGAGCAGTACTTC. Its translation is CASTFINEQYF.

On this clone: This CDR3 is also generated by other DNA sequences in the sample. The rearrangement joins TRBV9 to TRBJ2-7, with 10 nucleotides matching TRBD1. V gave up 4 bases and J gave up 6 bases; unmatched junction bases: 7. The CDR3 totals 14 residues. Germline CDR1 reads SGDLS; CDR2 reads YYNGEE. The CDR3 sequence is CASSSGQGTGEQYF. CDR3 DNA: TGTGCCAGCAGCTCGGGACAGGGGACCGGCGAGCAGTACTTC.

The rearrangement joins TRBV5-4 to TRBJ2-7; D perhaps matches TRBD1 (6 bases). This CDR3 has 12 amino acids. V gave up 2 bases and J gave up 4 bases, with 7 bases separating them. Germline V lookup: CDR1 SGHNT, CDR2 YYREEE (reference sequence). The CDR3 DNA is TGTGCCAGCAGCTTCGGACAGTACGAGCAGTACTTC. Amino acid sequence: CASSFGQYEQYF.